The 3 T cell receptor beta chains below all came from one sample that was sequenced in a study of T cell changes during pregnancy in multiple sclerosis. Assay: immunoSEQ multiplex PCR; the TCRdb copy retains only in-frame clones and omits some. The sample includes approximately 60,000 clones, around 93% of them seen just once. The sample here was peripheral blood, taken in the first trimester of pregnancy. The receptors originated from a female donor with multiple sclerosis, enrolled in a pregnancy study.

The J gene is TRBJ2-6, the V gene TRBV7-2, with D possibly being TRBD1 (6 bases). Deletions cut 5 bases from V and 4 bases from J, with 12 bases between. The CDR3 totals 15 residues. CDR1 and CDR2 from the germline V gene are SGHTA and FQGNSA. CDR3 bases: TGTGCCAGCAGCAATCAGGGGTGGGGGGCCAACGTCCTGACTTTC. This encodes CASSNQGWGANVLTF.

V is TRBV4-3 and J is TRBJ1-2; D is uncertain. V was trimmed by 0 bases and J by 3 bases, leaving 5 bases between them. This CDR3 is 13 amino acids long. From germline, CDR1 is LGHNA and CDR2 YSLEER. The CDR3 is CASSQERDYGYTF. CDR3 bases: TGCGCCAGCAGCCAAGAAAGAGACTATGGCTACACCTTC.

DNA of the CDR3: TGTGCCAGCAGCGCCGTACCCTCAGCGGGAGGGATCTACAATGAGCAGTTCTTC. Translated: CASSAVPSAGGIYNEQFF. The chain carries TRBV9 and TRBJ2-1; 10 bases agree with TRBD2. CDR1 is SGDLS, CDR2 YYNGEE, per germline. After removal of 3 bases from V and 3 bases from J, the junction contained 12 bases not matched to a gene. This CDR3 has 18 residues.